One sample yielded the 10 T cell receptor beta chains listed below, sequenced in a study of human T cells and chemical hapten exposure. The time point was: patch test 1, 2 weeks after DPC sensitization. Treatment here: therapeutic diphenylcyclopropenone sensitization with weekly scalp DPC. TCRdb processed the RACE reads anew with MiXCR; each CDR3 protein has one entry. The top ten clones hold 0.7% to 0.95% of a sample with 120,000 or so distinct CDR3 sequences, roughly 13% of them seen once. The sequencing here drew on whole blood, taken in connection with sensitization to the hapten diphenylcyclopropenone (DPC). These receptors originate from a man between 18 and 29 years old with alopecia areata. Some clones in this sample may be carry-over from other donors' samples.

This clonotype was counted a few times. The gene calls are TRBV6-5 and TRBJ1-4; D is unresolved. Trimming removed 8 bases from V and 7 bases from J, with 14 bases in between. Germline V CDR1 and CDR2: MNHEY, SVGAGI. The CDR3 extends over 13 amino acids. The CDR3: CASQEGGREKLFF. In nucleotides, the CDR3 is TGTGCCAGCCAAGAAGGAGGACGTGAAAAACTGTTTTTT.

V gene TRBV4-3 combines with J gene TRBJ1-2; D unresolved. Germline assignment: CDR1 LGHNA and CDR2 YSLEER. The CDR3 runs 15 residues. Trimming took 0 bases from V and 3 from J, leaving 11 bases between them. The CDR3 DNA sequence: TGCGCCAGCAGCCAAGATCTTTTTCCCGACTATGGCTACACCTTC. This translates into CASSQDLFPDYGYTF.

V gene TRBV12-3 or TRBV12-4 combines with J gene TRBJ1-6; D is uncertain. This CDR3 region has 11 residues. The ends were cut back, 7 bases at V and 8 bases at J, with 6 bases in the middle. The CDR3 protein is CASTKYSPLHF. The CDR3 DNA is TGTGCCAGCACCAAATATTCACCCCTCCACTTT.

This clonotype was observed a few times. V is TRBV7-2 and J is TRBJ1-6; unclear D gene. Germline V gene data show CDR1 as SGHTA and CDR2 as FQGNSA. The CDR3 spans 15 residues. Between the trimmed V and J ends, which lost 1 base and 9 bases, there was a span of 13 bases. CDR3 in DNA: TGTGCCAGCAGCTTAGACGCTCCCCCCCCTTCACCCCTCCACTTT. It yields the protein CASSLDAPPPSPLHF.

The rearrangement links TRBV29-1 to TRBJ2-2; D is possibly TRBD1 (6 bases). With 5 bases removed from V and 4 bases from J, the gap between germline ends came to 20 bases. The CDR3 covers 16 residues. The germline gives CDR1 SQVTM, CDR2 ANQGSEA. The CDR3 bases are TGCAGCGTTCTGGGGCGGCACAGGGAATCCACCGGGGAGCTGTTTTTT. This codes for CSVLGRHRESTGELFF.

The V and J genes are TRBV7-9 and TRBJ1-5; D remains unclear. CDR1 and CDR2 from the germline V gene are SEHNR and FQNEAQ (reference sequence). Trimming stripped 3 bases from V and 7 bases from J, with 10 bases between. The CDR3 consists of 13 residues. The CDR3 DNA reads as TGTGCCAGCAGCTTGGGAAATCTCCAGCCCCAGCATTTT. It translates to CASSLGNLQPQHF.

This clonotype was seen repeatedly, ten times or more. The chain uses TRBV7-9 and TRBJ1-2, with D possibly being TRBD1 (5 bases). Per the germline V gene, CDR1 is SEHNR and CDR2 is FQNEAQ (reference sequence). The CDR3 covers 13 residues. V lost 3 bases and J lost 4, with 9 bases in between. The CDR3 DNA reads TGTGCCAGCAGCTTTACAGGAACCTATGGCTACACCTTC. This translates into CASSFTGTYGYTF. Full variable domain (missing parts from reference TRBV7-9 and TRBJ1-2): DTGVSQNPRHKITKRGQNVTFRCDPISEHNRLYWYRQTLGQGPEFLTYFQNEAQLEKSRLLSDRFSAERPKGSFSTLEIQRTEQGDSAMYLCASSFTGTYGYTFGSGTRLTVV.

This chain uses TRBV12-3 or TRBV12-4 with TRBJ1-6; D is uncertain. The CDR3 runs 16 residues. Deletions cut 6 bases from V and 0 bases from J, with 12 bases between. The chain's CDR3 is CASRTGRSSYNSPLHF. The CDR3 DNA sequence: TGTGCCAGCAGAACGGGCCGCAGCTCCTATAATTCACCCCTCCACTTT.

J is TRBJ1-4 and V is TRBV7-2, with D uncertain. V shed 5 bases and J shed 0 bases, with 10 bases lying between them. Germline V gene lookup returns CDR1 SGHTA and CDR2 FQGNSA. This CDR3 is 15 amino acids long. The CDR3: CASSLLPATNEKLFF. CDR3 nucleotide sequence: TGTGCCAGCAGCCTTCTACCGGCAACTAATGAAAAACTGTTTTTT.

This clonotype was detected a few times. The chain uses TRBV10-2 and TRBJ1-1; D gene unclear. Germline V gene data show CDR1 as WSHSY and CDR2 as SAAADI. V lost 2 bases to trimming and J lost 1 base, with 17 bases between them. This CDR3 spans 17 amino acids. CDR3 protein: CASSESTVRKANTEAFF. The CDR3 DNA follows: TGCGCCAGCAGTGAGAGCACTGTGAGGAAAGCGAACACTGAAGCTTTCTTT.